This is a list of T cell receptor beta chains from one sample in a study of shared clonotypes between healthy human individuals. The data were produced by immunoSEQ multiplex PCR, yet TCRdb's version contains in-frame clones alone and is incomplete. Of roughly 810,000 clones detected, roughly 96% appear once; the ten largest clones hold around 0.21%. The sample comprised naive CD8+ T cells sorted from blood. Source of these receptors: a man aged 25 to 40 in good health. CDR3s leave out the opening cysteine and the closing phenylalanine or tryptophan.

TRBV28 | ASSTTYEQY
TRBV5-1 | ASSRLQGILTEAF
TRBV7-9 | ASSRRSALTGGELF
TRBV7-8 | ASRTTGERYSNQPQH
TRBV7-8 | ASSADRGYEQY
TRBV27 | ASSLKGRADQPQH
TRBV29-1 | SVHEPHMYEQY
TRBV11-2 | ASEGVGTGELF
TRBV9 | ASGGEGSGANVLT
TRBV29-1 | SVTSSSYEQY
TRBV27 | ASSLLGINQPQH
TRBV7-6 | ASSPGLGSLWSNQPQH
TRBV29-1 | SVEFREELYNEQF
TRBV13 | ASSSGTDTQY
TRBV29-1 | SVEDNTRTRGVYNEQF
TRBV10-1 | ASSILGQGKQF
TRBV27 | ASSLGAEQF
TRBV27 | ASRDRGSGANVLT
TRBV7-2 | ASSLSVGSYEQY
TRBV5-5 | ASSSLEGIYEQY
TRBV27 | ASSSRDRGQDTQY
TRBV9 | ASSRTLPSSYNEQF
TRBV27 | ASSWTSGAEQF
TRBV9 | ASSVGDRGFEANVLT
TRBV30 | AWSYGREQY
TRBV7-8 | ASSLAAGGSAEQY
TRBV11-2 | ASSRHNEQF
TRBV6-5 | ASSYSAIYEQY
TRBV10-3 | AISLPDRDYEQY
TRBV6-6 | ASSPGAQYNEQF
TRBV28 | ASKDRRGGSRDEQF
TRBV9 | ASSVSGVPGNEQF